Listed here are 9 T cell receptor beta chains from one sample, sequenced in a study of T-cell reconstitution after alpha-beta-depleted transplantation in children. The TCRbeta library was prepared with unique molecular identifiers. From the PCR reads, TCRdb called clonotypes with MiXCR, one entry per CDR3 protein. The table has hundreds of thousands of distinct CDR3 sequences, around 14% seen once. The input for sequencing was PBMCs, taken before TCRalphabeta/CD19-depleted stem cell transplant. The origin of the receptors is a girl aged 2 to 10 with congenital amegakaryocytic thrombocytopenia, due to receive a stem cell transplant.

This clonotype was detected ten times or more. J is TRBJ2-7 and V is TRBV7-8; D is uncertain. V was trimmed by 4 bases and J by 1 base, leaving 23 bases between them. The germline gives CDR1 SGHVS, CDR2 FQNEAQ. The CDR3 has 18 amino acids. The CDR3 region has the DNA TGTGCCAGCAGCTCCGATTATACAGCCCTTTTAGGGTCCTACGAGCAGTACTTC. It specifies CASSSDYTALLGSYEQYF.

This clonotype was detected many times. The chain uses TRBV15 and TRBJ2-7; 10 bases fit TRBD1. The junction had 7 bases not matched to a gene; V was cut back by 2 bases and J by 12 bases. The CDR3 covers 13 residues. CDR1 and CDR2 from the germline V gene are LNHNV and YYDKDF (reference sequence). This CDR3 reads CATSRIRQGAAYF. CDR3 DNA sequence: TGTGCCACCAGCAGAATACGACAGGGGGCGGCGTACTTC.

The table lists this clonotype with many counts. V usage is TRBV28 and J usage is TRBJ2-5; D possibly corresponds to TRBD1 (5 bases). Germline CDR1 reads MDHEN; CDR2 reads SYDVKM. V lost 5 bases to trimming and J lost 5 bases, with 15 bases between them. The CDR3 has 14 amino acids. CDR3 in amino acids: CASSNTGQKETQYF. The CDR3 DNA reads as TGTGCCAGCAGTAACACAGGTCAGAAGGAGACCCAGTACTTC.

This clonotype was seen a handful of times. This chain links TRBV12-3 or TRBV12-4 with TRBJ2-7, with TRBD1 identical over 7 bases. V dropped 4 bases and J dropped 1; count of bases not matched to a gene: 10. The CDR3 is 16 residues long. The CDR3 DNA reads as TGTGCCAGCAGTTCAGGGGGATCTCAACGGTCCTACGAGCAGTACTTC. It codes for CASSSGGSQRSYEQYF.

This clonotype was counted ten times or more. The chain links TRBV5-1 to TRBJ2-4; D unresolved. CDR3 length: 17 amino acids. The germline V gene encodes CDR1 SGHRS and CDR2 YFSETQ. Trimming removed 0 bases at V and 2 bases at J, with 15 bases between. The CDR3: CASSLGAPTESKNIQYF. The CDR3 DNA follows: TGCGCCAGCAGCTTGGGGGCCCCCACAGAGTCCAAAAACATTCAGTACTTC.

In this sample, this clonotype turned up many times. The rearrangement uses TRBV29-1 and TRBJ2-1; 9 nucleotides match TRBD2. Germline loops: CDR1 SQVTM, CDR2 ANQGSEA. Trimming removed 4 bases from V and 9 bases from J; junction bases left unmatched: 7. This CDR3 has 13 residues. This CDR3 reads CSVGASGTGEQFF. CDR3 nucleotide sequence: TGCAGCGTTGGAGCTAGCGGGACGGGTGAGCAGTTCTTC.

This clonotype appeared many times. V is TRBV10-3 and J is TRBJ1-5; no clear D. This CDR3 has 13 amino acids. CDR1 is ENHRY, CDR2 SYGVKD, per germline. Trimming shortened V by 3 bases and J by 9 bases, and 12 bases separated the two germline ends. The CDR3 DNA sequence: TGTGCCATCAGTGACATCGTACGTGGGCCCCAGCATTTT. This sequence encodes CAISDIVRGPQHF.

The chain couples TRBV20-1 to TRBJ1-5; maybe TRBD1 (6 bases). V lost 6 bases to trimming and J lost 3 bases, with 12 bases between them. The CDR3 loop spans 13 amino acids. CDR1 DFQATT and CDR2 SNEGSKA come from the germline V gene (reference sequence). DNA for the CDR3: TGCAGTGCCCCCGGACAGCTCAATCAGCCCCAGCATTTT. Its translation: CSAPGQLNQPQHF.

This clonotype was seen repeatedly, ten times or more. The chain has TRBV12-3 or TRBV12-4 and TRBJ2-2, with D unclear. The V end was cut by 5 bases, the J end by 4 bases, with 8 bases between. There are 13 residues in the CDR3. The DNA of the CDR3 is TGTGCCAGCAGTCCCCATGTCACCGGGGAGCTGTTTTTT. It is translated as CASSPHVTGELFF.